This TCR beta chain was sequenced in a study of shared clonotypes between healthy human individuals. Here immunoSEQ multiplex PCR was the method, and the copy in TCRdb shows in-frame clones only, minus some. Of about 2 million clones listed, about 95% were seen once; the top ten hold more than 0.95%. As defined, naive CD8 cells were CD45RO-negative and positively selected for CCR7, with terminally differentiated effector memory CD45RA+ cells excluded. Study-level points and caveats: Collection of samples was limited to blood; tissue repertoires likely differ.

Concerning this clone: Its antigen is as yet unknown. In the same sample, other DNA sequences code for this CDR3.

Germline CDR1 is SEHNR and CDR2 is FQNEAQ (reference sequence). Deletions cut 5 bases from V and 4 bases from J, with 7 bases between. This CDR3 spans 12 amino acids. Sequencing was performed on naive CD8+ T cells sorted from blood. The chain uses TRBV7-9 and TRBJ2-3; D call uncertain. This clonotype originated in a man aged 18 to 30 in good health. This CDR3 reads CASSPGSDTQYF. The CDR3 nucleotides read TGTGCCAGCAGCCCGGGCTCAGATACGCAGTATTTT. The entire variable domain, with the rest obtained from reference TRBV7-9 and TRBJ2-3, is as follows: DTGVSQNPRHKITKRGQNVTFRCDPISEHNRLYWYRQTLGQGPEFLTYFQNEAQLEKSRLLSDRFSAERPKGSFSTLEIQRTEQGDSAMYLCASSPGSDTQYFGPGTRLTVL.